This record concerns one TCR beta chain sequence. Its specificity is unknown. CDR3 length equals 13 residues. The ends lost 1 base at V and 14 bases at J; junction bases unmatched: 9. The germline gives CDR1 LNHDA, CDR2 SQIVND (reference sequence). This entry belongs to a study of cytomegalovirus exposure and HLA in healthy donors. Study conclusions and caveats: The investigators catalogued 150 to 200 TCR beta chains as cytomegalovirus-associated. Sequencing depth roughly uniform across donors was assumed in presence/absence analyses.

The PCR employed 60 Vbeta primers together with 13 Jbeta primers. The method was immunoSEQ multiplex PCR; TCRdb's version includes in-frame clones alone and lacks a portion of them. The table lists about 210,000 clones, approximately 83% of them singletons. This receptor was taken from a woman in her forties or fifties in good health and CMV-seropositive. The chain carries TRBV19 and TRBJ1-2, with 8 bases identical to TRBD1. The specimen sequenced was PBMCs. DNA of the CDR3: TGTGCCAGTAGTATAGTAACACAGGGGGAACATACCTTC. Its protein is CASSIVTQGEHTF.